Presented here are 13 T cell receptor beta chains from one specimen sequenced in a study of OX40 agonist ivuxolimab in advanced cancers. Sequenced by immunoSEQ multiplex PCR; TCRdb stores in-frame clones only, minus some. This repertoire shows about 98,000 clones, about 92% found once; its top ten account for 0.26%. This sample comprised CD4+ or CD8+ T cells sorted from blood, obtained in a trial of the OX40 agonist ivuxolimab. These TCRs come from an adult with an advanced solid tumor such as melanoma, head and neck, liver or kidney cancer.

The chain combines TRBV2 with TRBJ2-5, with D unresolved. Between the trimmed V and J ends, which lost 4 bases and 4 bases, there was a span of 13 bases. This CDR3 is built from 14 residues. Germline CDR1 is SNHLY and CDR2 is FYNNEI. As DNA, the CDR3 is TGTGCCAGCAGTGCCGGACGTTCGGTAGAGACCCAGTACTTC. Its protein product is CASSAGRSVETQYF.

Only one count was recorded for this clone. J is TRBJ2-3 and V is TRBV5-4; no reliable D call. This CDR3 is 13 amino acids long. The V end was cut by 4 bases, the J end by 2 bases, with 8 bases between. Looked up from germline, CDR1 is SGHNT and CDR2 is YYREEE (reference sequence). DNA of the CDR3: TGTGCCAGCAGCAACCCGACCACAGATACGCAGTATTTT. Translation gives CASSNPTTDTQYF.

The chain couples TRBV6-5 to TRBJ1-2, with D possibly matching TRBD1 (6 bases). V was clipped by 0 bases and J by 0 bases, with 8 bases between them. The CDR3 is 15 amino acids. Per germline, CDR1 MNHEY and CDR2 SVGAGI. This CDR3 is CASSYSGTPNYGYTF. CDR3 nucleotide sequence: TGTGCCAGCAGTTACTCCGGGACACCTAACTATGGCTACACCTTC.

This chain links TRBV5-1 with TRBJ2-3, with a weak D call TRBD2 (5 bases). Germline V gene data show CDR1 as SGHRS and CDR2 as YFSETQ. V dropped 0 bases and J dropped 8 bases, with 16 bases sitting between them. The CDR3 is 15 amino acids. This CDR3 reads CASSLGQPLEGTQYF. The CDR3 DNA follows: TGCGCCAGCAGCTTGGGCCAGCCGTTAGAGGGTACGCAGTATTTT.

The chain links TRBV16 to TRBJ1-5; unclear D gene. CDR3 size: 14 residues. V was shortened by 1 base and J by 1 base, with 5 bases between the two germline ends. Germline lookup yields CDR1 KGHSY and CDR2 FQNENV. The CDR3 DNA sequence: TGTGCCAGCAGCCAATTACAGAGCAATCAGCCCCAGCATTTT. Its translation: CASSQLQSNQPQHF.

This chain uses TRBV18 with TRBJ1-2; D gene uncertain. The CDR3 has 16 residues. V gave up 1 base and J gave up 2 bases, with 14 bases separating them. Germline CDR1 KGHSH, CDR2 LQKENI. The CDR3 DNA is TGTGCCAGCTCACCACTGGTTGGTGGAGAGAACTATGGCTACACCTTC. It specifies CASSPLVGGENYGYTF.

The table lists this clone with a count of one. The V call is TRBV5-1, the J call TRBJ2-6, with D perhaps TRBD2 (6 bases). This CDR3 is built from 24 residues. V was trimmed by 7 bases and J by 2 bases, leaving 40 bases between them. CDR1 and CDR2 (germline): SGHRS, YFSETQ. CDR3 in amino acids: CASGLLPGILPGAQVPTGANVLTF. CDR3 bases: TGCGCCAGCGGGCTCCTCCCGGGGATACTGCCGGGAGCACAGGTTCCCACTGGGGCCAACGTCCTGACTTTC.

This chain uses TRBV4-3 with TRBJ1-2; no clear D gene. V lost 0 bases to trimming and J lost 1 base, with 15 bases between them. The germline V gene has CDR1 LGHNA and CDR2 YSLEER. This CDR3 region has 17 residues. CDR3: CASSQDPGGGYNYGYTF. In DNA, the CDR3 is TGCGCCAGCAGCCAAGACCCCGGAGGAGGGTATAACTATGGCTACACCTTC.

This clone was counted a single time. The gene calls are TRBV18 and TRBJ1-2; D possibly corresponds to TRBD1 (6 bases). V was shortened by 3 bases and J by 5 bases, with 13 bases between the two germline ends. Germline V gene data show CDR1 as KGHSH and CDR2 as LQKENI. The CDR3 length is 14 residues. The CDR3: CASSPEAGVYGYTF. As DNA, the CDR3 is TGTGCCAGCTCACCGGAGGCAGGGGTATATGGCTACACCTTC.

The J gene is TRBJ2-6, the V gene TRBV28, with D perhaps being TRBD1 or TRBD2 (5 bases each). This CDR3 has 17 amino acids. V was trimmed by 4 bases and J by 0 bases, leaving 13 bases between them. The germline gives CDR1 MDHEN, CDR2 SYDVKM. Here the CDR3 reads CASSWGKARSGANVLTF. The CDR3 DNA is TGTGCCAGCAGTTGGGGGAAAGCCCGCTCTGGGGCCAACGTCCTGACTTTC.

The chain has TRBV11-3 and TRBJ1-2; 7 bases agree with TRBD1. The V gene end was trimmed by 3 bases and the J gene end by 8 bases; junction bases not matched to a gene: 6. CDR3 length: 13 residues. Germline V gives CDR1 SGHNT, CDR2 YENEEA. CDR3 sequence (DNA): TGTGCCAGCAGCTTCCGGGACAGTCGGGGCTACACCTTC. Protein: CASSFRDSRGYTF.

The chain couples TRBV9 to TRBJ2-1; possibly TRBD2 for D (5 bases). Trimming removed 0 bases from V and 0 bases from J, with 7 bases in between. Germline CDR1 reads SGDLS; CDR2 reads YYNGEE. The CDR3 spans 15 residues. CDR3 in amino acids: CASSVVGNSYNEQFF. Here the CDR3 DNA reads TGTGCCAGCAGCGTAGTCGGGAACTCCTACAATGAGCAGTTCTTC.

The CDR3 region is CASSKGSGTYNEQFF. In nucleotides, the CDR3 is TGTGCCAGCAGTAAAGGGAGCGGAACCTACAATGAGCAGTTCTTC. This chain connects TRBV6-1 to TRBJ2-1, with D possibly TRBD2 on 5 matching bases. V was cut by 5 bases and J by 2 bases, with 13 bases left in between. Germline values: CDR1 MNHNS, CDR2 SASEGT. This CDR3 spans 15 amino acids.